This T cell receptor beta chain appears in the sequencing data of a study of T cells expressing NK-cell markers. For the study at large: Source material for TCR beta repertoires consisted of sorted CD3+CD56+NKG2C+, CD3+CD56+NKG2C- and CD3+CD56-NKG2C+ T cells.

Generation of TCR beta cDNA was performed by 5'RACE template switching incorporating UMIs. TCRdb re-called the 5' RACE reads, yielding one record per CDR3 amino acid sequence without DNA. This table lists about 460,000 distinct CDR3 sequences. This CDR3 is built from 16 residues. Per germline, CDR1 KGHDR and CDR2 SFDVKD. The chain is built from TRBV24-1 and TRBJ2-1; the TCRdb call, TRBD1, lacks DNA for checking. The receptor was isolated from a woman between 45 and 60 years old in good health. Sample: blood T cells: a sorted CD56 or NKG2C T cell subset, CD4+ or CD8+ T cells, or bulk PBMC T cells (not recorded which). The CDR3 loop is CATSDFGRDRYNEQFF.